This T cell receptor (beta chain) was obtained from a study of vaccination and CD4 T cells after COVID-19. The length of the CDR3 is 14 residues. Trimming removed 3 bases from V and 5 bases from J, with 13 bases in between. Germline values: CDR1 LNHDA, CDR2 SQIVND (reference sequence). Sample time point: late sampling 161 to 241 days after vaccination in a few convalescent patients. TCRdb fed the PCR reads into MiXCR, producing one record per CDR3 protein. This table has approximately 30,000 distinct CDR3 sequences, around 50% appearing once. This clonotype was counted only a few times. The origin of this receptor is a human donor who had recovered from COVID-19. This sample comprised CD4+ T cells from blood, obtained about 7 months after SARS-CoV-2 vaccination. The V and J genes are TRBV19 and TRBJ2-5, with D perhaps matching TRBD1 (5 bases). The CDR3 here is CASSIQGGSETQYF. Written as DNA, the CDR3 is TGTGCCAGTAGTATCCAGGGTGGGTCTGAGACCCAGTACTTC.